This passage covers 27 T cell receptor beta chains from one sample sequenced in a study of identifying expanded T cells in peripheral blood. Here immunoSEQ multiplex PCR was the method, and the copy in TCRdb shows in-frame clones only, minus some. The profile covers around 100,000 clones, with 88% appearing a single time and about 5.5% taken by the ten largest. The material sequenced was blood. These receptors originate from a person between 18 and 75 years old in good health.

V and J are TRBV15 and TRBJ2-1; no clear D gene. The CDR3 runs to 13 residues. Germline CDR1 reads LNHNV; CDR2 reads YYDKDF (reference sequence). Between the trimmed V and J ends, which lost 0 bases and 9 bases, there was a span of 9 bases. CDR3 sequence (DNA): TGTGCCACCAGCAGAGATGTCGGTGGTGAGCAGTTCTTC. It translates to CATSRDVGGEQFF.

This sequence joins TRBV6-4 and TRBJ1-2; 7 bases are shared with TRBD1. J lost 0 bases, V lost 6 bases, and 4 bases had no gene match. There are 14 residues in the CDR3. Germline CDR1 and CDR2: MRHNA and SNTAGT. The DNA of the CDR3 is TGTGCCAGCAGCCAGACAGGGACTAACTATGGCTACACCTTC. Amino acids: CASSQTGTNYGYTF.

The V call is TRBV5-1, the J call TRBJ2-3; D might be TRBD2 (5 bases). Trimming left V 5 bases short and J 6 bases short, with 10 bases between. The length of the CDR3 is 12 residues. Germline CDR1 and CDR2: SGHRS and YFSETQ. CDR3 amino acids: CASRGAPDTQYF. CDR3 nucleotides: TGCGCCAGCAGGGGAGCTCCGGATACGCAGTATTTT.

A word on this clone: The same CDR3 also results from other DNA sequences found in this sample. The genes are TRBV5-4 and TRBJ2-1, with 8 positions matching TRBD2. There are 15 residues in the CDR3. V lost 1 base to trimming and J lost 0 bases; unmatched junction nucleotides: 0. Germline V gene sequence: CDR1 SGHNT, CDR2 YYREEE (reference sequence). CDR3 coding DNA: TGTGCCAGCAGCTTGAGCGGGAGCTCCTACAATGAGCAGTTCTTC. It encodes CASSLSGSSYNEQFF.

The gene calls are TRBV19 and TRBJ1-2; D remains unclear. The CDR3 length is 14 residues. V shed 1 base and J shed 4 bases, with 10 bases lying between them. The germline V gene has CDR1 LNHDA and CDR2 SQIVND (reference sequence). The CDR3 reads CASSIGGFGYGYTF. The CDR3 DNA reads TGTGCCAGTAGTATAGGGGGATTCGGCTATGGCTACACCTTC. The full variable domain, with the rest looked up from reference TRBV19 and TRBJ1-2, is DGGITQSPKYLFRKEGQNVTLSCEQNLNHDAMYWYRQDPGQGLRLIYYSQIVNDFQKGDIAEGYSVSREKKESFPLTVTSAQKNPTAFYLCASSIGGFGYGYTFGSGTRLTVV.

The V and J genes are TRBV11-2 and TRBJ1-1, with D possibly TRBD1 on 6 matching bases. The CDR3 totals 13 residues. V was cut by 5 bases and J by 7 bases, with 14 bases left in between. From germline, CDR1 is SGHAT and CDR2 FQNNGV. The CDR3 loop is CASSPGTLVEAFF. CDR3 nucleotide sequence: TGTGCCAGCAGCCCCGGGACACTAGTTGAAGCTTTCTTT.

The CDR3 here is CASSLTGTSGIQWFF. CDR3 sequence (DNA): TGTGCCAGCAGTCTTACCGGGACTAGCGGGATTCAGTGGTTCTTC. The V and J genes are TRBV27 and TRBJ2-1; 13 bases agree with TRBD2. This CDR3 has 15 residues. Trimming took 5 bases from V and 15 from J; bases not matched to a gene: 13. Germline V gene lookup returns CDR1 MNHEY and CDR2 SMNVEV (reference sequence).

The chain uses TRBV5-4 and TRBJ1-1; D unresolved. The CDR3 has 16 amino acids. CDR1 and CDR2 from the germline V gene are SGHNT and YYREEE (reference sequence). V lost 0 bases to trimming and J lost 5 bases, with 17 bases between them. CDR3 sequence (DNA): TGTGCCAGCAGCTTGGACCAGGCGGGGAGTCGGACTGAAGCTTTCTTT. It specifies CASSLDQAGSRTEAFF.

The CDR3: CASSAGRGGSPLHF. Here the CDR3 DNA reads TGTGCCAGCAGTGCTGGACGGGGCGGGTCACCCCTCCACTTT. This rearrangement joins TRBV6-4 to TRBJ1-6; D possibly corresponds to TRBD1 (5 bases). V lost 4 bases, J lost 10 bases, and 14 bases lay in between. This CDR3 is 14 amino acids long. Germline values: CDR1 MRHNA, CDR2 SNTAGT.

The chain links TRBV6-1 to TRBJ1-2; the D is unclear. Germline CDR1 and CDR2: MNHNS and SASEGT. Between the trimmed V and J ends, which lost 2 bases and 7 bases, there was a span of 11 bases. The CDR3 has 13 amino acids. The CDR3 reads CASSERARLGYTF. CDR3 bases: TGTGCCAGCAGTGAACGGGCCCGTCTTGGCTACACCTTC.

The J gene is TRBJ1-1, the V gene TRBV2; 9 bases are shared with TRBD1. Germline lookup yields CDR1 SNHLY and CDR2 FYNNEI. This CDR3 region has 14 residues. V was pared by 4 bases and J by 5 bases, with 5 bases of the junction left unmatched. CDR3 residues: CASSVQGARTEAFF. DNA for the CDR3: TGTGCCAGCAGTGTACAGGGGGCGAGAACTGAAGCTTTCTTT. Using reference TRBV2 and TRBJ1-1 for the parts outside the CDR3, the full variable domain is EPEVTQTPSHQVTQMGQEVILRCVPISNHLYFYWYRQILGQKVEFLVSFYNNEISEKSEIFDDQFSVERPDGSNFTLKIRSTKLEDSAMYFCASSVQGARTEAFFGQGTRLTVV.

The chain links TRBV5-1 to TRBJ2-3; D is undetermined. CDR3 length: 14 residues. V was clipped by 4 bases and J by 4 bases, with 13 bases between them. CDR1 is SGHRS, CDR2 YFSETQ, per germline. The CDR3 spells CASSRVGTADTQYF. CDR3 nucleotide sequence: TGCGCCAGCAGCCGGGTCGGTACAGCAGATACGCAGTATTTT.

The gene calls are TRBV19 and TRBJ1-2; D is ambiguous. Trimming took 3 bases from V and 4 from J, leaving 15 bases between them. CDR1 is LNHDA, CDR2 SQIVND, per germline (reference sequence). The CDR3 length is 15 residues. CDR3 amino acids: CASSINEDGTYGYTF. CDR3 DNA sequence: TGTGCCAGTAGTATCAACGAAGACGGTACCTATGGCTACACCTTC.

This chain uses TRBV5-1 with TRBJ2-3; no definite D call. The germline V and J ends were trimmed by 0 bases and 7 bases, with 6 bases remaining between them. Germline V CDR1 and CDR2: SGHRS, YFSETQ. The CDR3 is 12 amino acids. The CDR3 here is CASSLEGNTQYF. DNA of the CDR3: TGCGCCAGCAGCTTGGAGGGTAATACGCAGTATTTT.

The chain has TRBV7-9 and TRBJ1-1; D is perhaps TRBD1 (5 bases). V lost 5 bases, J lost 4 bases, and 11 bases lay in between. The CDR3 consists of 13 residues. Germline CDR1 reads SEHNR; CDR2 reads FQNEAQ (reference sequence). This chain's CDR3 is CASSPSGATEAFF. The CDR3 DNA reads TGTGCCAGCAGCCCTTCCGGGGCCACTGAAGCTTTCTTT.

The chain carries TRBV5-6 and TRBJ1-2, with 7 positions matching TRBD1. This CDR3 is built from 12 residues. Germline V gene sequence: CDR1 SGHDT, CDR2 YYEEEE. V trimming: 2 bases; J trimming: 8 bases; junction bases outside the gene matches: 3. CDR3 loop: CASSLGQAGYTF. The CDR3, as DNA: TGTGCCAGCAGCTTAGGACAGGCGGGCTACACCTTC.

The chain joins TRBV4-2 to TRBJ2-2; maybe TRBD2 (6 bases). The germline CDR1 and CDR2 sequences are LGHNA and YNFKEQ. Trimming stripped 0 bases from V and 4 bases from J, with 12 bases between. The CDR3 sequence is 16 residues long. The CDR3: CASSQDREVGTGELFF. The CDR3 nucleotides are TGTGCCAGCAGCCAAGACAGGGAGGTTGGCACCGGGGAGCTGTTTTTT.

The gene calls are TRBV5-4 and TRBJ2-1; 10 bases match TRBD2. V lost 0 bases, J lost 1 base, and 1 base stayed unmatched. The V gene's germline CDR1 is SGHNT and CDR2 YYREEE (reference sequence). CDR3 size: 16 residues. CDR3 nucleotide sequence: TGTGCCAGCAGCTTGGGGACTAGCGGATCCTACAATGAGCAGTTCTTC. The encoded protein is CASSLGTSGSYNEQFF.

This sequence joins TRBV7-9 and TRBJ1-2; weak D call: TRBD1 (6 bases). CDR1 is SEHNR, CDR2 FQNEAQ, per germline (reference sequence). CDR3 size: 12 residues. V lost 5 bases and J 6 bases, leaving 10 bases between the germline ends. CDR3 coding DNA: TGTGCCAGCAGCGGGCAGGGGAATGGCTACACCTTC. Protein: CASSGQGNGYTF.

This clone was seen a few times. J is TRBJ1-1 and V is TRBV5-1, with 10 bases lining up with TRBD1. This CDR3 is 17 amino acids long. J lost 1 base, V lost 2 bases, and 8 bases had no gene match. Germline V gives CDR1 SGHRS, CDR2 YFSETQ. This chain's CDR3 is CASSLQPGQGTNTEAFF. DNA for the CDR3: TGCGCCAGCAGCTTACAACCGGGACAGGGGACGAACACTGAAGCTTTCTTT.

The count of this clone is one. The chain carries TRBV5-4 and TRBJ2-7, with 11 bases that match TRBD1. The CDR3 is made up of 15 amino acids. V shed 5 bases, J shed 5 bases, and the junction held 9 bases outside the gene matches. Germline lookup yields CDR1 SGHNT and CDR2 YYREEE (reference sequence). CDR3 sequence (DNA): TGTGCCAGCAGTTTCTGGACAGGGGGCGCCCACGAGCAGTACTTC. Translating it yields CASSFWTGGAHEQYF.

This clone has only a few counts. The V and J genes are TRBV18 and TRBJ2-1; 7 bases fit TRBD2. Per the germline V gene, CDR1 is KGHSH and CDR2 is LQKENI. Trimming cost V 6 bases and J 0 bases; bases outside gene matches: 5. The CDR3 covers 15 residues. CDR3 nucleotide sequence: TGTGCCAGCTCCCTGGGGGGGAACTCCTACAATGAGCAGTTCTTC. It translates to CASSLGGNSYNEQFF.

The CDR3 protein is CASSPGMYTDTQYF. The CDR3 region has the DNA TGTGCCAGCAGCCCAGGGATGTACACAGATACGCAGTATTTT. This rearrangement joins TRBV7-3 to TRBJ2-3, with a tentative D call TRBD1 (5 bases). Deletions cut 5 bases from V and 2 bases from J, with 11 bases between. Per germline, CDR1 SGHTA and CDR2 FQGTGA. The CDR3 consists of 14 residues.

V gene TRBV7-2 combines with J gene TRBJ1-1; perhaps TRBD1 as D (6 bases). Germline V gene lookup returns CDR1 SGHTA and CDR2 FQGNSA. The length of the CDR3 is 13 residues. Trimming pared 1 base from V and 10 bases from J, leaving 13 bases between. CDR3 DNA: TGTGCCAGCAGCTTAGTACGGGGGCGGGGAGCTTTCTTT. Protein product: CASSLVRGRGAFF.

V usage is TRBV6-6 and J usage is TRBJ1-1; no reliable D call. The CDR3 runs to 11 residues. Germline assignment: CDR1 MNHNY and CDR2 SVGAGI (reference sequence). V lost 7 bases to trimming and J lost 8 bases, with 11 bases between them. This CDR3 is CASTGLGEAFF. CDR3 bases: TGTGCCAGCACCGGTTTGGGAGAAGCTTTCTTT.

The chain joins TRBV5-1 to TRBJ1-1; a weak D match, TRBD1 (5 bases). V dropped 2 bases and J dropped 2 bases, with 10 bases sitting between them. CDR1 and CDR2 from the germline V gene are SGHRS and YFSETQ. This CDR3 comprises 14 residues. In DNA form, the CDR3 reads TGCGCCAGCAGCTTCTCGGGGGGTAACACTGAAGCTTTCTTT. It yields the protein CASSFSGGNTEAFF.

The rearrangement links TRBV27 to TRBJ2-7; unclear D gene. Germline V CDR1 and CDR2: MNHEY, SMNVEV (reference sequence). The CDR3 has 13 residues. The V end was cut by 2 bases, the J end by 2 bases, with 7 bases between. CDR3 DNA sequence: TGTGCCAGCAGTTTAGCACCGACCTACGAGCAGTACTTC. Translating it yields CASSLAPTYEQYF.